Listed below are T cell receptor beta chains from one sample, sequenced in a study of blood T cell repertoires in COVID-19. Generated by immunoSEQ multiplex PCR, the TCRdb table keeps only in-frame clones and is missing some. This table has approximately 60,000 clones, under 80% appearing once. Material for sequencing was peripheral blood. These receptors all come from a human donor in a cohort sampled during active COVID-19. The CDR3 runs from the conserved cysteine through the conserved F or W. The D gene is left open where the match is weak. Part of the rows lack a size; the others show once, few, many or a class for expanded clones.

cdr3_nt	cdr3_aa	clone_size	v_call	d_call	j_call
TGTGCCAGCAGCTTGACTAGCGGGGGCACAGATACGCAGTATTTT	CASSLTSGGTDTQYF	NA	TRBV5-4	TRBD2	TRBJ2-3
TGTGCCAGCACAGGGGGCGGCTCCTATAATTCACCCCTCCACTTT	CASTGGGSYNSPLHF	NA	TRBV6-5	TRBD1	TRBJ1-6
TGTGCCAGCAGCTTAGTTGCCCTAGGCTACGAGCAGTACTTC	CASSLVALGYEQYF	many	TRBV7-8	NA	TRBJ2-7
TGTGCCAGCAGTTACGTCAGGGGTAATGAAAAACTGTTTTTT	CASSYVRGNEKLFF	NA	TRBV6-5	NA	TRBJ1-4
TGCGCCAGCAGCTTCGTAGCGGGGGGGCAACCCGGGGAGCTGTTTTTT	CASSFVAGGQPGELFF	few	TRBV5-1	TRBD2	TRBJ2-2
TGTGCCAGCAGCCCCAGAGGGGCAGGGGAGAACGAGCAGTACTTC	CASSPRGAGENEQYF	NA	TRBV3-1/TRBV3-2	NA	TRBJ2-7
TGTGCCAGCAGTTACAGGACAGGGGGCTACGAGCAGTACTTC	CASSYRTGGYEQYF	NA	TRBV6-5	TRBD1	TRBJ2-7
TGTGCCAGTACCACGGGGGAATCGCCAGAGACCCAGTACTTC	CASTTGESPETQYF	NA	TRBV19	NA	TRBJ2-5
TGTGCCAGCAGCCAAGAGCAGTCCTATGGCTACACCTTC	CASSQEQSYGYTF	NA	TRBV3-1/TRBV3-2	NA	TRBJ1-2
TGTGCCAGTAGAGATGGACAGGGAGGTTATGGCTACACCTTC	CASRDGQGGYGYTF	NA	TRBV19	TRBD1	TRBJ1-2
TGTGCCAGCAGCTTAGGGTCGGGGGAGACCCAGTACTTC	CASSLGSGETQYF	few	TRBV7-3	NA	TRBJ2-5
TGTGCCAGCTCACGGGAGCGTCAGGAGACCCAGTACTTC	CASSRERQETQYF	NA	TRBV18	NA	TRBJ2-5
TGTGCCAGCAGGCGGGGAGATTCTGGAAACACCATATATTTT	CASRRGDSGNTIYF	NA	TRBV6-5	NA	TRBJ1-3
TGTGCCAGCAGCTTGGGTCCCGTAGCGGGGGCCGGCGAGACCCAGTACTTC	CASSLGPVAGAGETQYF	NA	TRBV5-6	TRBD2	TRBJ2-5
TGTGCCAGCAGCTTAGCGCTGTCCCTGGGGGGGGATACTAATGAAAAACTGTTTTTT	CASSLALSLGGDTNEKLFF	NA	TRBV7-2	NA	TRBJ1-4
TGCGCCAGCAGCCAAGATGCCGGGACAGCAAGGCCTGAAGCTTTCTTT	CASSQDAGTARPEAFF	NA	TRBV4-3	TRBD1	TRBJ1-1
TGTGCCAGCAGTGAAGGAGGTCCGGGGGGCGAAAAACTGTTTTTT	CASSEGGPGGEKLFF	NA	TRBV2	NA	TRBJ1-4
TGTGCCAGCAGTTACCGACAACAGGGTTCCGGGGAGCTGTTTTTT	CASSYRQQGSGELFF	many	TRBV28	NA	TRBJ2-2
TGTGCCAGCAGTGACAGTAACTATGGCTACACCTTC	CASSDSNYGYTF	NA	TRBV28	NA	TRBJ1-2
TGTGCCAGCAGCCATGAACGGACAGGGGACACCGGGGAGCTGTTTTTT	CASSHERTGDTGELFF	NA	TRBV3-1/TRBV3-2	TRBD1	TRBJ2-2
TGTGCCAGTAGTATAAGGGGGCCGAGCACTGAAGCTTTCTTT	CASSIRGPSTEAFF	NA	TRBV19	TRBD1	TRBJ1-1
TGTGCCAGCAGTCCCCCGCCAGGGGGGCCCGCTTCCTACGAGCAGTACTTC	CASSPPPGGPASYEQYF	NA	TRBV27	NA	TRBJ2-7
TGCGCCAGCAGTGAGTCGGCTAGCGGGGGGAATGAGCAGTTCTTC	CASSESASGGNEQFF	few	TRBV10-1	TRBD2	TRBJ2-1
TGTGCCAGCAGTGATTTAGCCTCCTATAATTCACCCCTCCACTTT	CASSDLASYNSPLHF	NA	TRBV2	NA	TRBJ1-6
TGTGCCAGCAGCAAATACAGGGCAGGAGAGCAGTACTTC	CASSKYRAGEQYF	NA	TRBV14	NA	TRBJ2-7
TGTGCCTGGAGTGGGGGCTCTACAGGGGGCGCGGTAGATACGCAGTATTTT	CAWSGGSTGGAVDTQYF	NA	TRBV30	TRBD1	TRBJ2-3
TGCGCCAGCAGCTCACTCAATACAGGGGGCAATGAGCAGTTCTTC	CASSSLNTGGNEQFF	NA	TRBV5-1	TRBD1	TRBJ2-1
TGTGCCAGTACAGTCTCTGGAAACACCATATATTTT	CASTVSGNTIYF	NA	TRBV6-4	NA	TRBJ1-3
TGTGCCAGCAGAAGGACAGGGGGAGAGACCCAGTACTTC	CASRRTGGETQYF	NA	TRBV27	TRBD1	TRBJ2-5
TGTGCCAGTAGTATAACGGGGTCTGGGGCCAACGTCCTGACTTTC	CASSITGSGANVLTF	NA	TRBV19	NA	TRBJ2-6
TGTGCCAGCAGTGAAGCTGTCCAGGGCAACAATGAGCAGTTCTTC	CASSEAVQGNNEQFF	NA	TRBV6-1	NA	TRBJ2-1
TGTGCCAGCAGCTTAGTTCGCGGGGGCCACGGGGAGCTGTTTTTT	CASSLVRGGHGELFF	NA	TRBV11-2	NA	TRBJ2-2
TGTGCCAGCAGCGACCCAGGGGGGTATGAGCAGTTCTTC	CASSDPGGYEQFF	NA	TRBV9	NA	TRBJ2-1
TGCAGCGTTGAACCGGGGGGGGCGGTCTACGAGCAGTACTTC	CSVEPGGAVYEQYF	NA	TRBV29-1	TRBD2	TRBJ2-7
TGTGCCAGCAGTCAGACAGGTGCCTACGAGCAGTACTTC	CASSQTGAYEQYF	NA	TRBV27	NA	TRBJ2-7
TGTGCCAGCAGTTTATCCCTGGCACCATTCAATGAGCAGTTCTTC	CASSLSLAPFNEQFF	NA	TRBV27	NA	TRBJ2-1
TGTGCCAGCAGTCAGGGACAGGCCAGCACAGATACGCAGTATTTT	CASSQGQASTDTQYF	once	TRBV3-1/TRBV3-2	TRBD1	TRBJ2-3
TGTGCCAGCAGCTTATCAGGCGACTATGGCTACACCTTC	CASSLSGDYGYTF	NA	TRBV7-2	NA	TRBJ1-2
TGTGCCAGCAGCCGGACAGATCGAGGCGGCTATGGCTACACCTTC	CASSRTDRGGYGYTF	NA	TRBV28	NA	TRBJ1-2
TGTGCCAGCAGCTCAGGGGTTGGATACTATGGCTACACCTTC	CASSSGVGYYGYTF	once	TRBV25-1	NA	TRBJ1-2
TGTGCCTGGAGTCTAGGACTAGCGGGGGCTAATGAGCAGTTCTTC	CAWSLGLAGANEQFF	NA	TRBV30	TRBD2	TRBJ2-1
TGTGCCAGCAGCGTCGGTTACGAGGGAAACACCATATATTTT	CASSVGYEGNTIYF	NA	TRBV7-8	NA	TRBJ1-3
TGTGCCACGCGAACCCTCCAGCGGGGCTCCTACAATGAGCAGTTCTTC	CATRTLQRGSYNEQFF	NA	TRBV19	TRBD2	TRBJ2-1
TGCGCCAGCAGTGAGTCGAGTTACGAGCAGTACTTC	CASSESSYEQYF	few	TRBV10-2	NA	TRBJ2-7